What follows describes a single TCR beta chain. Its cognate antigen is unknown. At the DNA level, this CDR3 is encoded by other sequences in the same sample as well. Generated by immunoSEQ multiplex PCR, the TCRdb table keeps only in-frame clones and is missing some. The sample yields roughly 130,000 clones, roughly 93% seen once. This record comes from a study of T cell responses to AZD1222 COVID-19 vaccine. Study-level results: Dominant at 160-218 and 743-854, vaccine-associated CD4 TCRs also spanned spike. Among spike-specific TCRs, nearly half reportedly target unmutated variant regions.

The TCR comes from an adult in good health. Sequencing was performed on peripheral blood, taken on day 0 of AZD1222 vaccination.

For the CDR3, the DNA is TGTGCCAGTAGTATATTGGGAGTTAGCAATCAGCCCCAGCATTTT. Its translation: CASSILGVSNQPQHF. This chain connects TRBV19 to TRBJ1-5; D is undetermined. CDR1 is LNHDA, CDR2 SQIVND, per germline (reference sequence). There are 15 residues in the CDR3. The V gene lost 2 bases and the J gene lost 0 bases, with 8 bases spanning the gap. Full variable domain (remainder filled in from reference TRBV19 and TRBJ1-5): DGGITQSPKYLFRKEGQNVTLSCEQNLNHDAMYWYRQDPGQGLRLIYYSQIVNDFQKGDIAEGYSVSREKKESFPLTVTSAQKNPTAFYLCASSILGVSNQPQHFGDGTRLSIL.